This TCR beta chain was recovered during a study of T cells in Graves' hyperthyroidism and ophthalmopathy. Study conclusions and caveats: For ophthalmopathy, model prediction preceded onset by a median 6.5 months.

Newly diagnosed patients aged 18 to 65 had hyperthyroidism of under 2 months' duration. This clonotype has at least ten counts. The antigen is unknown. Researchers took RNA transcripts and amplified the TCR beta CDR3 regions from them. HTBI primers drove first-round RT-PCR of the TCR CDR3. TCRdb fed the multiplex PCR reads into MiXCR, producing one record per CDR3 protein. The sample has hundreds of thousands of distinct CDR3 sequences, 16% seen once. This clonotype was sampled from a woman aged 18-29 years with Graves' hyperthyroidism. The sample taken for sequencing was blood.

In DNA form, the CDR3 reads TGTGCCAGCAGTGACCTTACAGAGACCCAGTACTTC. Protein: CASSDLTETQYF. The chain employs TRBV12-3 or TRBV12-4 and TRBJ2-5; D remains unclear. The CDR3 has 12 amino acids. V dropped 5 bases and J dropped 4 bases, with 8 bases sitting between them.